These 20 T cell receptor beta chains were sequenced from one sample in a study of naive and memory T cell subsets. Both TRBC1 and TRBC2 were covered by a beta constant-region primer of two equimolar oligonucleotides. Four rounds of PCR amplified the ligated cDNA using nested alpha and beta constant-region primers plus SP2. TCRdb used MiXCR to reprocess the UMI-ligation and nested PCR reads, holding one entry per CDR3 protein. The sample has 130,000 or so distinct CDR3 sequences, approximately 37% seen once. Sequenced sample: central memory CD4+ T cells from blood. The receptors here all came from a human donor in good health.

The CDR3 here is CASSLAGTAAYEQYF. The DNA of the CDR3 is TGTGCCAGCAGCTTAGCCGGGACAGCGGCCTACGAGCAGTACTTC. The J gene is TRBJ2-7, the V gene TRBV7-8; 7 nucleotides agree with TRBD1. The CDR3 spans 15 residues. The V gene end was trimmed by 0 bases and the J gene end by 2 bases; junction bases not matched to a gene: 4. Germline CDR1 and CDR2: SGHVS and FQNEAQ.

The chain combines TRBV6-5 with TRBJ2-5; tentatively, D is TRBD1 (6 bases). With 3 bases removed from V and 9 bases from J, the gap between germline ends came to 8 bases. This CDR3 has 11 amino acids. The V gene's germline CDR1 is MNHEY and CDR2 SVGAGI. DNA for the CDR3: TGTGCCAGCAGTTATCAGGGGTCCCAGTACTTC. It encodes CASSYQGSQYF.

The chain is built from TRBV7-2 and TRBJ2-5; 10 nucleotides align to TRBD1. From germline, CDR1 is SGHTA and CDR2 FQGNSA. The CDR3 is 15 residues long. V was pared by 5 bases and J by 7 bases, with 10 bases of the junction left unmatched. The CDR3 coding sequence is TGTGCCAGCAGCCAAGACAGGGGGCTTTACGTGACCCAGTACTTC. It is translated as CASSQDRGLYVTQYF.

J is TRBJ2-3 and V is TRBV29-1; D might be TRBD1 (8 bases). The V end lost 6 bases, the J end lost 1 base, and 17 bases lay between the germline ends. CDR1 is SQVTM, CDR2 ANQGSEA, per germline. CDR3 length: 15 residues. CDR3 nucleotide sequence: TGCAGCGTGGAGGACAGGGCGGGAGGCACAGATACGCAGTATTTT. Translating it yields CSVEDRAGGTDTQYF.

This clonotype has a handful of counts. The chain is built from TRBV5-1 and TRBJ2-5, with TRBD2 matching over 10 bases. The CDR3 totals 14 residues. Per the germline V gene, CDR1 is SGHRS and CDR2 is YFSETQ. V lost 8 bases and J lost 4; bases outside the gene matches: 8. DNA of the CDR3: TGCGCCAGTCAGCGGGAGGGCCGGGGAGAGACCCAGTACTTC. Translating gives CASQREGRGETQYF. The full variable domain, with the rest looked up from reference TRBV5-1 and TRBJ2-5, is KAGVTQTPRYLIKTRGQQVTLSCSPISGHRSVSWYQQTPGQGLQFLFEYFSETQRNKGNFPGRFSGRQFSNSRSEMNVSTLELGDSALYLCASQREGRGETQYFGPGTRLLVL.

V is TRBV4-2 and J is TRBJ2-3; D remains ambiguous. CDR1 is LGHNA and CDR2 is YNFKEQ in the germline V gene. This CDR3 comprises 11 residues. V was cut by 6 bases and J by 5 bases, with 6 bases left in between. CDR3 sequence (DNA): TGTGCCAGCAGACTTGGAGATACGCAGTATTTT. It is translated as CASRLGDTQYF.

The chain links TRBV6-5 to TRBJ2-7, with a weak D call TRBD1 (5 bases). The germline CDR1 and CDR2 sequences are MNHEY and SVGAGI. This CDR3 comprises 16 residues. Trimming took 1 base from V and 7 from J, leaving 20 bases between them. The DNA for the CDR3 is TGTGCCAGCAGTTACTTAGCCTTTTCCAGGGCGAGGGAGCAGTACTTC. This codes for CASSYLAFSRAREQYF.

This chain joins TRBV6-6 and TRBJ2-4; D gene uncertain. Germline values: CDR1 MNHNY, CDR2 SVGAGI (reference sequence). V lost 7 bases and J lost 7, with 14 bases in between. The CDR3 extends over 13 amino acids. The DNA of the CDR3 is TGTGCCAGCATGCTAGGTCAAGGGAACATTCAGTACTTC. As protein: CASMLGQGNIQYF.

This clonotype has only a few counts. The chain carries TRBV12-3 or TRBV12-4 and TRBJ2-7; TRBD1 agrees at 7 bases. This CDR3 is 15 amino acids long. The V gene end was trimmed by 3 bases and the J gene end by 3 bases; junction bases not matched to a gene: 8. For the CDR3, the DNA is TGTGCCAGCAGTTTTCACAGGGGCCCCTACTACGAGCAGTACTTC. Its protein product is CASSFHRGPYYEQYF.

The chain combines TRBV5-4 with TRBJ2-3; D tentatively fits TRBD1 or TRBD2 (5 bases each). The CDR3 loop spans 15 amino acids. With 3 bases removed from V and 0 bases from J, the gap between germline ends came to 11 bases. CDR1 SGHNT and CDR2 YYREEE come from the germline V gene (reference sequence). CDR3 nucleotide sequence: TGTGCCAGCAGCTCCCCCAGGGAGAGCACAGATACGCAGTATTTT. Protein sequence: CASSSPRESTDTQYF.

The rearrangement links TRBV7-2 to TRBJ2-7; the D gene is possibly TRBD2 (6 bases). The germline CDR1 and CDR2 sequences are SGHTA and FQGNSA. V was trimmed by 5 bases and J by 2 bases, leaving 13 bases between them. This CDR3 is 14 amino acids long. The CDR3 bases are TGTGCCAGCAGCCCCTCTAGCGTCGCCTACGAGCAGTACTTC. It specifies CASSPSSVAYEQYF.

The CDR3 is CASSESRGRGAANFLNYGYTF. The DNA of the CDR3 is TGTGCCAGCAGTGAATCGCGCGGAAGAGGGGCAGCGAATTTCCTAAACTATGGCTACACCTTC. The rearrangement joins TRBV2 to TRBJ1-2, with TRBD1 as a possible D gene (5 bases). The V gene's germline CDR1 is SNHLY and CDR2 FYNNEI. V was clipped by 2 bases and J by 2 bases, with 30 bases between them. The CDR3 length is 21 residues.

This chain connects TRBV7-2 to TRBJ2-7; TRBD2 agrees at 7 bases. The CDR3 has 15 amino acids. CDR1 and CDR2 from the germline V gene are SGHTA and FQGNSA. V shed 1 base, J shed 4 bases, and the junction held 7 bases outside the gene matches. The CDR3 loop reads CASSLVERGSYEQYF. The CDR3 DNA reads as TGTGCCAGCAGCTTAGTGGAGCGGGGATCGTACGAGCAGTACTTC. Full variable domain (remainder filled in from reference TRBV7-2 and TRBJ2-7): GAGVSQSPSNKVTEKGKDVELRCDPISGHTALYWYRQSLGQGLEFLIYFQGNSAPDKSGLPSDRFSAERTGGSVSTLTIQRTQQEDSAVYLCASSLVERGSYEQYFGPGTRLTVT.

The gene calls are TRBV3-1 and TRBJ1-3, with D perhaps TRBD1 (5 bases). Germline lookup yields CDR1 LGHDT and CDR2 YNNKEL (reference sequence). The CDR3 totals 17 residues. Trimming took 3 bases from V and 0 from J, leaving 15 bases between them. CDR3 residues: CASSQFGGKSSGNTIYF. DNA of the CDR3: TGTGCCAGCAGCCAGTTCGGGGGAAAAAGCTCTGGAAACACCATATATTTT.

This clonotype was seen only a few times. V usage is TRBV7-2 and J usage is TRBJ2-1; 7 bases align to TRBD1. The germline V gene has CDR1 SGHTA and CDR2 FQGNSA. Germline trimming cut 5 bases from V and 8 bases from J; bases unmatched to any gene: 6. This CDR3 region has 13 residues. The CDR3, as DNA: TGTGCCAGCAGCACATACAGGGGTCATGAGCAGTTCTTC. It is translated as CASSTYRGHEQFF. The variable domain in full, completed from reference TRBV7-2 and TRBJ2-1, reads GAGVSQSPSNKVTEKGKDVELRCDPISGHTALYWYRQSLGQGLEFLIYFQGNSAPDKSGLPSDRFSAERTGGSVSTLTIQRTQQEDSAVYLCASSTYRGHEQFFGPGTRLTVL.

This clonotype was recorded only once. The CDR3 is CASSRDQSSYNEQFF. The DNA for the CDR3 is TGCGCCAGCAGCCGGGATCAGAGCTCCTACAATGAGCAGTTCTTC. The V gene is TRBV5-1, the J gene TRBJ2-1; a weak D match, TRBD2 (5 bases). Germline CDR1 and CDR2: SGHRS and YFSETQ. The CDR3 spans 15 residues. V lost 4 bases to trimming and J lost 0 bases, with 11 bases between them.

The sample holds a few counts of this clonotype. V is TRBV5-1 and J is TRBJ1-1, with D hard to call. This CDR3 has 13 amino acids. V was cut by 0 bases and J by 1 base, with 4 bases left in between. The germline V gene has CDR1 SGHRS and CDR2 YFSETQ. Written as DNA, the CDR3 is TGCGCCAGCAGCTTGGAACCGAACACTGAAGCTTTCTTT. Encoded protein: CASSLEPNTEAFF.

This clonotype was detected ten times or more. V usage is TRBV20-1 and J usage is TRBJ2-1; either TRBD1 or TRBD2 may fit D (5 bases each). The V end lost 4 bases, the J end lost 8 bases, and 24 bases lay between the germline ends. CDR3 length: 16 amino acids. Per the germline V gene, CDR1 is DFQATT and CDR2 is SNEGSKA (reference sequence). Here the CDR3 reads CSANEWGPKRIDEQFF. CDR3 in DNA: TGCAGTGCTAATGAGTGGGGACCGAAAAGGATCGATGAGCAGTTCTTC.

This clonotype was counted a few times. The CDR3 sequence is CASSLSQGFTEAFF. The DNA of the CDR3 is TGCGCCAGCAGCTTGTCTCAGGGATTCACTGAAGCTTTCTTT. This chain uses TRBV5-1 with TRBJ1-1; D perhaps matches TRBD1 (5 bases). Germline V CDR1 and CDR2: SGHRS, YFSETQ. There are 14 residues in the CDR3. V lost 1 base to trimming and J lost 4 bases, with 11 bases between them.

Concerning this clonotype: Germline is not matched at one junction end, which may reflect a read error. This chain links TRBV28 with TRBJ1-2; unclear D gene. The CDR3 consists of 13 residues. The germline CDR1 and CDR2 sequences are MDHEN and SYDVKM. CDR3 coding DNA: TGTGCCGGCAGTTCGGGGTTCGACTATGGCTACACCTTC. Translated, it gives CAGSSGFDYGYTF.